Listed below are T cell receptor beta chains from one sample, sequenced in a study of blood T cell repertoires in COVID-19. Here immunoSEQ multiplex PCR was the method, and the copy in TCRdb shows in-frame clones only, minus some. The top ten clones hold roughly 9.7% of a sample with fewer than 80,000 clones, around 77% of them seen once. The material sequenced was peripheral blood. The receptors here all came from a human donor in a cohort sampled during active COVID-19. Each CDR3 is given with its conserved first and last residue. Each record gives: D gene, V gene, clone size, J gene, CDR3 DNA, CDR3 protein. A D gene is named only where the DNA matches it firmly. A clone size is listed for some rows: how often the clone was seen (once, few, many), or a class if it is expanded.

d_call: TRBD1; v_call: TRBV28; clone_size: NA; j_call: TRBJ2-7; cdr3_nt: TGTGCCAGCAGTTTCAGTGGACAGGGAAGCTCCTACGAGCAGTACTTC; cdr3_aa: CASSFSGQGSSYEQYF
d_call: TRBD1; v_call: TRBV6-5; clone_size: NA; j_call: TRBJ2-7; cdr3_nt: TGTGCCAGTAGGACAGGGCCTTACGAGCAGTACTTC; cdr3_aa: CASRTGPYEQYF
d_call: NA; v_call: TRBV18; clone_size: NA; j_call: TRBJ1-3; cdr3_nt: TGTGCCAGCTCATCCGGCTCTGGAAACACCATATATTTT; cdr3_aa: CASSSGSGNTIYF
d_call: TRBD2; v_call: TRBV19; clone_size: NA; j_call: TRBJ2-3; cdr3_nt: TGTGCCAGTAGTAAACGGGGGACTAGCGGGAGCACAGATACGCAGTATTTT; cdr3_aa: CASSKRGTSGSTDTQYF
d_call: TRBD1; v_call: TRBV27; clone_size: NA; j_call: TRBJ2-1; cdr3_nt: TGTGCCAGCGGACCTAGGGGGACAGGCAACAATGAGCAGTTCTTC; cdr3_aa: CASGPRGTGNNEQFF
d_call: TRBD1; v_call: TRBV5-1; clone_size: few; j_call: TRBJ1-1; cdr3_nt: TGCGCCAGCAGCTCCCAGACAGGGAGGATCACTGAAGCTTTCTTT; cdr3_aa: CASSSQTGRITEAFF
d_call: NA; v_call: TRBV5-1; clone_size: once; j_call: TRBJ2-1; cdr3_nt: TGCGCCAGCAGCTTGTTTCCGGGATCGTCGTACAATGAGCAGTTCTTC; cdr3_aa: CASSLFPGSSYNEQFF
d_call: TRBD1; v_call: TRBV19; clone_size: NA; j_call: TRBJ2-7; cdr3_nt: TGTGCCAGTAGTCCTAGGACAGGGCGCTACGAGCAGTACTTC; cdr3_aa: CASSPRTGRYEQYF
d_call: TRBD2; v_call: TRBV7-9; clone_size: NA; j_call: TRBJ2-7; cdr3_nt: TGTGCCAGCAGCCCCCGCCGCGGGAGCTCCTACGAGCAGTACTTC; cdr3_aa: CASSPRRGSSYEQYF
d_call: NA; v_call: TRBV11-3; clone_size: NA; j_call: TRBJ1-1; cdr3_nt: TGTGCCAGCAGCCTCGGGGGTAACACTGAAGCTTTCTTT; cdr3_aa: CASSLGGNTEAFF
d_call: TRBD1; v_call: TRBV9; clone_size: NA; j_call: TRBJ1-5; cdr3_nt: TGTGCCAGCAGCCCCGGACAGGGTAATCAGCCCCAGCATTTT; cdr3_aa: CASSPGQGNQPQHF